This T cell receptor beta chain was documented in a study of blood T cell repertoires in COVID-19. Study as a whole: The analysed material was cDNA or gDNA that came from T cells, B-cell-depleted T cells, or PBMCs.

Only in-frame clones appear in the TCRdb table, and some are missing; sequencing was by immunoSEQ multiplex PCR. There are fewer than 200,000 clones in the sample; more than 75% occur only once, and less than 3% lies in the top ten. Per germline, CDR1 SGHKS and CDR2 YYEKEE (reference sequence). The CDR3 covers 14 residues. Trimming took 3 bases from V and 4 from J; bases not matched to a gene: 2. Sequencing was carried out using peripheral blood. This clonotype was sampled from a woman of 80 years or more with COVID-19, enrolled during active disease. This sequence joins TRBV5-5 and TRBJ2-1, with 9 bases aligning to TRBD1. DNA for the CDR3: TGTGCCAGCAGCTGGGGGACAGGGTACAATGAGCAGTTCTTC. Its protein product is CASSWGTGYNEQFF.